One and the same sample provided the 15 T cell receptor beta chains below, sequenced in a study of T cell changes during pregnancy in multiple sclerosis. The protocol was immunoSEQ multiplex PCR, while the TCRdb copy is restricted to in-frame clones and leaves out a portion. The data hold 45,000 or so clones, with more than 85% observed a single time. The specimen was CD8+ T cells from peripheral blood mononuclear cells, collected in the second trimester of pregnancy. Receptor source: a female donor with multiple sclerosis, enrolled in a pregnancy study.

This chain uses TRBV7-3 with TRBJ1-5, with TRBD1 as a possible D gene (5 bases). CDR1 SGHTA and CDR2 FQGTGA come from the germline V gene. The CDR3 covers 13 residues. Trimming cost V 0 bases and J 9 bases, with 9 bases left between them. CDR3 sequence: CASSLTGAGPQHF. CDR3 DNA sequence: TGTGCCAGCAGCTTAACAGGGGCAGGGCCCCAGCATTTT.

V usage is TRBV13 and J usage is TRBJ1-1; D call uncertain. The V end was cut by 1 base, the J end by 4 bases, with 10 bases between. Germline values: CDR1 PRHDT, CDR2 FYEKMQ (reference sequence). The CDR3 length is 14 residues. CDR3 region: CASSLVAASTEAFF. CDR3 nucleotides: TGTGCCAGCAGCTTAGTGGCGGCGAGCACTGAAGCTTTCTTT.

This rearrangement joins TRBV6-4 to TRBJ2-1; TRBD2 agrees at 9 bases. Germline CDR1 MRHNA, CDR2 SNTAGT. The CDR3 has 15 amino acids. Trimming took 4 bases from V and 6 from J; bases not matched to a gene: 7. In DNA form, the CDR3 reads TGTGCCAGCAGTGCCGGGACTAGCATTGCCAATGAGCAGTTCTTC. Its protein product is CASSAGTSIANEQFF.

V and J are TRBV9 and TRBJ1-2; D remains unclear. This CDR3 contains 12 residues. Trimming took 0 bases from V and 5 from J, leaving 5 bases between them. Looked up from germline, CDR1 is SGDLS and CDR2 is YYNGEE. CDR3 in DNA: TGTGCCAGCAGCGTAGGAGAATATGGCTACACCTTC. Protein product: CASSVGEYGYTF.

In this sample, this clone is medium-sized (0.01 to 0.1%). The rearrangement uses TRBV5-6 and TRBJ2-7, with 7 bases that match TRBD1. Looked up from germline, CDR1 is SGHDT and CDR2 is YYEEEE. Unmatched junction bases numbered 19, after V lost 7 bases and J lost 3 bases. The CDR3 is made up of 17 amino acids. The CDR3 reads CASEWGWEQGNGYEQYF. The CDR3 DNA reads as TGTGCCAGCGAGTGGGGTTGGGAACAGGGGAACGGCTACGAGCAGTACTTC.

The chain links TRBV5-5 to TRBJ2-7, with 7 bases fitting TRBD2. J was trimmed by 7 bases and V by 4 bases; bases with no gene match: 17. Germline values: CDR1 SGHKS, CDR2 YYEKEE (reference sequence). This CDR3 comprises 16 residues. Here the CDR3 reads CASSTLPASGDREQYF. DNA for the CDR3: TGTGCCAGCAGCACCCTCCCGGCGAGCGGGGATAGGGAGCAGTACTTC.

The chain has TRBV27 and TRBJ2-5, with 15 bases aligning to TRBD2. V was clipped by 3 bases and J by 5 bases; unmatched bases: 22. Germline V gives CDR1 MNHEY, CDR2 SMNVEV (reference sequence). The CDR3 length is 22 residues. The CDR3 reads CASSFTNEPRTSGGDEGETQYF. CDR3 nucleotides: TGTGCCAGCAGTTTTACCAACGAACCTCGGACTAGCGGGGGGGACGAGGGGGAGACCCAGTACTTC.

The chain couples TRBV9 to TRBJ1-2; possibly TRBD1 for D (6 bases). V was trimmed by 3 bases and J by 5 bases, leaving 26 bases between them. Germline lookup yields CDR1 SGDLS and CDR2 YYNGEE. The CDR3 has 18 amino acids. The CDR3, as DNA: TGTGCCAGCAGCGCCCTCGGGTTCGGGACACCCAAACCTTATGGCTACACCTTC. This encodes CASSALGFGTPKPYGYTF. Complete variable domain (other parts from reference TRBV9 and TRBJ1-2): DSGVTQTPKHLITATGQRVTLRCSPRSGDLSVYWYQQSLDQGLQFLIQYYNGEERAKGNILERFSAQQFPDLHSELNLSSLELGDSALYFCASSALGFGTPKPYGYTFGSGTRLTVV.

The gene calls are TRBV25-1 and TRBJ2-5; no definite D call. Looked up from germline, CDR1 is MGHDK and CDR2 is SYGVNS. V lost 7 bases, J lost 3 bases, and 12 bases lay in between. The CDR3 sequence is 13 residues long. The chain's CDR3 is CASTMGIKETQYF. The CDR3 nucleotides are TGTGCCAGCACCATGGGCATTAAAGAGACCCAGTACTTC.

CDR3 protein: CASSASSYEQYF. DNA of the CDR3: TGTGCCAGCAGCGCGAGCTCCTACGAGCAGTACTTC. This chain joins TRBV9 and TRBJ2-7; D not resolved. This CDR3 region has 12 residues. With 3 bases removed from V and 0 bases from J, the gap between germline ends came to 4 bases. The V gene's germline CDR1 is SGDLS and CDR2 YYNGEE.

The sample holds one count of this clone. This chain connects TRBV5-8 to TRBJ1-1; no clear D. The CDR3 consists of 16 residues. The V end lost 4 bases, the J end lost 0 bases, and 16 bases lay between the germline ends. The germline V gene has CDR1 SGHTS and CDR2 YDEGEE. The CDR3 DNA reads TGTGCCAGCAGCCAAGATGGTGGAGAGATGAACACTGAAGCTTTCTTT. It codes for CASSQDGGEMNTEAFF.

The J gene is TRBJ1-2, the V gene TRBV19, with 9 bases that match TRBD1. The CDR3 runs 13 residues. Germline loops: CDR1 LNHDA, CDR2 SQIVND (reference sequence). V lost 6 bases to trimming and J lost 6 bases; unmatched junction nucleotides: 5. CDR3 protein: CASRTGGMDGYTF. CDR3 nucleotide sequence: TGTGCCAGTAGGACAGGGGGGATGGATGGCTACACCTTC.

V and J are TRBV11-2 and TRBJ1-6, with D perhaps TRBD1 (6 bases). There are 14 residues in the CDR3. Germline-derived CDR1 and CDR2 are SGHAT and FQNNGV. Trimming took 8 bases from V and 4 from J, leaving 12 bases between them. Here the CDR3 reads CASLKGGYNSPLHF. As DNA, the CDR3 is TGTGCCAGCCTCAAGGGGGGGTATAATTCACCCCTCCACTTT.

The chain joins TRBV2 to TRBJ1-2, with 7 bases fitting TRBD1. This CDR3 comprises 15 residues. Trimming removed 8 bases from V and 7 bases from J; junction bases left unmatched: 16. Germline lookup yields CDR1 SNHLY and CDR2 FYNNEI. CDR3 nucleotide sequence: TGTGCCAGCGCTAGTACCCAGGGGGACGATCGTGGCTACACCTTC. It yields the protein CASASTQGDDRGYTF.

The chain couples TRBV5-5 to TRBJ1-6; unclear D gene. The germline V gene encodes CDR1 SGHKS and CDR2 YYEKEE (reference sequence). The V end was cut by 0 bases, the J end by 9 bases, with 7 bases between. This CDR3 is 13 amino acids long. The CDR3 protein is CASSLGTSSPLHF. The CDR3 nucleotides read TGTGCCAGCAGCTTGGGTACTAGTTCACCCCTCCACTTT.